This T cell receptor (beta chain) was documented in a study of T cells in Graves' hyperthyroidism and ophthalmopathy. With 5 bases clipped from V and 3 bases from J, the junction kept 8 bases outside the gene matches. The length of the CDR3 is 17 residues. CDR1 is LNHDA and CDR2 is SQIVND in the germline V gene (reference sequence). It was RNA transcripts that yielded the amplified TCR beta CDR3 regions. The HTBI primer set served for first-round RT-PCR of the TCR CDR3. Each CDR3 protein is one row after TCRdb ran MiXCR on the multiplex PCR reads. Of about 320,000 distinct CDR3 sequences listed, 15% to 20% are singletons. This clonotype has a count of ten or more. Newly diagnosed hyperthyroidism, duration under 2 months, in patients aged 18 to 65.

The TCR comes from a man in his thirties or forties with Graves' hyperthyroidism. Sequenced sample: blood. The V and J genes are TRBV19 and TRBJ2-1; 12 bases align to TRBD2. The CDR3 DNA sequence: TGTGCCAGTAGTCCTCGGACTAGCGGGATCCTCTACAATGAGCAGTTCTTC. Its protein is CASSPRTSGILYNEQFF. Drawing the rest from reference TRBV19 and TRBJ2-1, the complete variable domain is DGGITQSPKYLFRKEGQNVTLSCEQNLNHDAMYWYRQDPGQGLRLIYYSQIVNDFQKGDIAEGYSVSREKKESFPLTVTSAQKNPTAFYLCASSPRTSGILYNEQFFGPGTRLTVL.